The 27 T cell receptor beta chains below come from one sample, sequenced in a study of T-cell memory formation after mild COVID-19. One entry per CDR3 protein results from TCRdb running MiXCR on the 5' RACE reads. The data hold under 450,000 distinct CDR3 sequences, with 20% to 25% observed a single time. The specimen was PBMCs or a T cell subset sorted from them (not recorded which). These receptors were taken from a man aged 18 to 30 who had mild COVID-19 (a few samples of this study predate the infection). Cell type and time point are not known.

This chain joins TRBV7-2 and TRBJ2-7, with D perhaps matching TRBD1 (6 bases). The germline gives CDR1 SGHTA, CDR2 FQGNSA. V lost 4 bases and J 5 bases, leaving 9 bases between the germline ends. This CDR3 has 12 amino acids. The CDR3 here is CASSSYRDEQYF. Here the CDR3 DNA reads TGTGCCAGCAGCTCTTACAGGGACGAGCAGTACTTC.

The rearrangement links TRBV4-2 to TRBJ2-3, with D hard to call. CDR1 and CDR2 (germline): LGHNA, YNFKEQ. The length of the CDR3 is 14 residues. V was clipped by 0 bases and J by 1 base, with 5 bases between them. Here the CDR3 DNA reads TGTGCCAGCAGCCAAGAGACCGGCACAGATACGCAGTATTTT. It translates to CASSQETGTDTQYF.

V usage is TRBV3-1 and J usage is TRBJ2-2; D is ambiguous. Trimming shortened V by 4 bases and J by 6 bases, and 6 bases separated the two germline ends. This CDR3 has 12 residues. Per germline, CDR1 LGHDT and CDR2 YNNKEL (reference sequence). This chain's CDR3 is CASSRAAGELFF. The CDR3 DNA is TGTGCCAGCAGCCGGGCGGCCGGGGAGCTGTTTTTT.

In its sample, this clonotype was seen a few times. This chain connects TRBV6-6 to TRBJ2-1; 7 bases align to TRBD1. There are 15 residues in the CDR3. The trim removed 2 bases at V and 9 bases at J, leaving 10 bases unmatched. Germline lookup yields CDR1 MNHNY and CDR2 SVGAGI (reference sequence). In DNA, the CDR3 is TGTGCCAGCAGTTACGTACGGCAGGGGGTGGGTGAGCAGTTCTTC. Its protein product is CASSYVRQGVGEQFF.

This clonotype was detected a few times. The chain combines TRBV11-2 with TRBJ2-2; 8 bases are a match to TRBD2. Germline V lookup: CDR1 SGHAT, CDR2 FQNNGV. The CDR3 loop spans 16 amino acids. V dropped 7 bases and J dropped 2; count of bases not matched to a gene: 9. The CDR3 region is CASTRLTSGNTGELFF. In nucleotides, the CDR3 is TGTGCCAGCACCCGACTCACTAGCGGTAACACCGGGGAGCTGTTTTTT.

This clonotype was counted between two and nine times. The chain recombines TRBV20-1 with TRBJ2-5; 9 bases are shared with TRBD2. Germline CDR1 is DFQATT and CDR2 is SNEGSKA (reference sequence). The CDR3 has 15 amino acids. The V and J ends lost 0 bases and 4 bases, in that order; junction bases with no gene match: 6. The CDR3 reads CSARDLRGGPETQYF. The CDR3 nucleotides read TGCAGTGCTAGAGATCTGCGGGGGGGCCCAGAGACCCAGTACTTC.

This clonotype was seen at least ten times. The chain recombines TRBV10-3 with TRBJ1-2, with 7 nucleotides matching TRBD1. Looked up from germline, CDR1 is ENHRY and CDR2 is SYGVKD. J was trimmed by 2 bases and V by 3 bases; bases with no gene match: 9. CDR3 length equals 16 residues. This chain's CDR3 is CAISDAGQVSNYGYTF. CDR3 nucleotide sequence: TGTGCCATCAGTGATGCCGGACAGGTTTCGAACTATGGCTACACCTTC.

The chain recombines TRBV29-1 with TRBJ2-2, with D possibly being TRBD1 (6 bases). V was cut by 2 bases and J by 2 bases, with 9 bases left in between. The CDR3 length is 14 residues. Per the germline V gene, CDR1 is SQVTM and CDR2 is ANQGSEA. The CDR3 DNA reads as TGCAGCGTTGAATCGGACAGCAACACCGGGGAGCTGTTTTTT. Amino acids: CSVESDSNTGELFF.

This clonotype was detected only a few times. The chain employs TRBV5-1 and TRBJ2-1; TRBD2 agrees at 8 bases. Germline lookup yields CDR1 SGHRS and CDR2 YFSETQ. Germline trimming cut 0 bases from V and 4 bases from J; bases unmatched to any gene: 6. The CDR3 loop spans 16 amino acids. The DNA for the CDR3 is TGCGCCAGCAGCTTGGAGCCGGCTAGCGGGTACAATGAGCAGTTCTTC. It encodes CASSLEPASGYNEQFF.

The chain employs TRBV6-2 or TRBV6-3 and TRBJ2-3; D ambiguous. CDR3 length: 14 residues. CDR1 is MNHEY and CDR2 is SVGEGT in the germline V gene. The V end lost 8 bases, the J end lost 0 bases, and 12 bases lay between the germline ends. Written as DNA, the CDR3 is TGTGCCAGCGGCTACTGGATTAGCACAGATACGCAGTATTTT. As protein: CASGYWISTDTQYF.

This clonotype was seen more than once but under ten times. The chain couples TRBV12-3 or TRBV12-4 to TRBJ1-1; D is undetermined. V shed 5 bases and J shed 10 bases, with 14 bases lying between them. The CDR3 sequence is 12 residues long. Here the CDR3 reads CASSARHPSAFF. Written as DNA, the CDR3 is TGTGCCAGCAGTGCCCGGCATCCGTCAGCTTTCTTT.

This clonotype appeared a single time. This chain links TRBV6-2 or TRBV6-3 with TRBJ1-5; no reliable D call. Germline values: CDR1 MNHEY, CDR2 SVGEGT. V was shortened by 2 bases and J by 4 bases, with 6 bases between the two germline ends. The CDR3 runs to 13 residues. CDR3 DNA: TGTGCCAGCAGTTACGCGGCGAATCAGCCCCAGCATTTT. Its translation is CASSYAANQPQHF.

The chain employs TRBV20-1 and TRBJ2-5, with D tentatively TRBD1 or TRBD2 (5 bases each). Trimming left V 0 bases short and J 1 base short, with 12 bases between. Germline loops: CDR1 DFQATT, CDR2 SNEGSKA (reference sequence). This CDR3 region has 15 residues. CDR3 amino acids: CSARDPRGPQETQYF. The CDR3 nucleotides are TGCAGTGCTAGAGATCCCCGGGGCCCCCAAGAGACCCAGTACTTC.

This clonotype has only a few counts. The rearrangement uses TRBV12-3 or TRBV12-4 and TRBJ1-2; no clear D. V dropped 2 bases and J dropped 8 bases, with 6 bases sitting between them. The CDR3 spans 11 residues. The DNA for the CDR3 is TGTGCCAGCAGTTTATTGGGAGGCTACACCTTC. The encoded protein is CASSLLGGYTF.

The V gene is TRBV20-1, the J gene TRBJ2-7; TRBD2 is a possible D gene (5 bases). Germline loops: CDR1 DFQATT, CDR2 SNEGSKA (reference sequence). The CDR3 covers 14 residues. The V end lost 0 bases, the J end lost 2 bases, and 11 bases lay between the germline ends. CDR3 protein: CSARDGEYPYEQYF. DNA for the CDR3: TGCAGTGCTAGAGATGGGGAGTATCCCTACGAGCAGTACTTC.

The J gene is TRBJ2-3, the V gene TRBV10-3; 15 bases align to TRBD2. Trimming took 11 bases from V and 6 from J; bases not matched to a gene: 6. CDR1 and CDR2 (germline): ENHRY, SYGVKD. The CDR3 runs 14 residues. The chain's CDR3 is CAVGLAGGLDTQYF. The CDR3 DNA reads TGTGCCGTCGGACTAGCGGGGGGGCTGGATACGCAGTATTTT.

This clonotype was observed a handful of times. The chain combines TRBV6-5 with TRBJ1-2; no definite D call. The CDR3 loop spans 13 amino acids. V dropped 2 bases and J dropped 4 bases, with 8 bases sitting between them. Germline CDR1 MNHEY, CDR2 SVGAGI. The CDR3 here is CASSYGASYGYTF. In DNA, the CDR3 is TGTGCCAGCAGTTACGGAGCGTCCTATGGCTACACCTTC.

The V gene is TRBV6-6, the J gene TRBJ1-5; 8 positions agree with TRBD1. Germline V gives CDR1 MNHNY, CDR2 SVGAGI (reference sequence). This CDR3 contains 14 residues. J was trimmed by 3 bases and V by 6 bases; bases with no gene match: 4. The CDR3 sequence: CASSRQGLNQPQHF. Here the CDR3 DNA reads TGTGCCAGCAGCCGACAGGGGCTCAATCAGCCCCAGCATTTT.

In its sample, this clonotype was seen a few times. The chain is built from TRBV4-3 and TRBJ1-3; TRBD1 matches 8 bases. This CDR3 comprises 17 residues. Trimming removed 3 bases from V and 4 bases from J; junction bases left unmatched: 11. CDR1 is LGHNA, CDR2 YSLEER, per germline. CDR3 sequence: CASSQQAGTGYGNTIYF. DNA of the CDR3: TGCGCCAGCAGCCAGCAGGCCGGGACAGGTTACGGAAACACCATATATTTT.

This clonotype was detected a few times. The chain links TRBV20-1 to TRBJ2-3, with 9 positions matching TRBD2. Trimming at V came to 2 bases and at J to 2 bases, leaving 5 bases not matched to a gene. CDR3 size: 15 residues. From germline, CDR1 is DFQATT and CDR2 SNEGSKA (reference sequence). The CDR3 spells CSARRRGGPTDTQYF. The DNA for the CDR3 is TGCAGTGCTAGAAGGCGGGGGGGCCCCACAGATACGCAGTATTTT.

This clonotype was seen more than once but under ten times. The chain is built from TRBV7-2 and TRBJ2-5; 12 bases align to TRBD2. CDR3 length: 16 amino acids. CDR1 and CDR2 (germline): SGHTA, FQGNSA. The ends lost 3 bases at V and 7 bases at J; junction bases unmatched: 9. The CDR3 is CASSFSSGGAGGTQYF. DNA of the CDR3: TGTGCCAGCAGCTTTTCTAGCGGGGGGGCCGGGGGGACCCAGTACTTC.

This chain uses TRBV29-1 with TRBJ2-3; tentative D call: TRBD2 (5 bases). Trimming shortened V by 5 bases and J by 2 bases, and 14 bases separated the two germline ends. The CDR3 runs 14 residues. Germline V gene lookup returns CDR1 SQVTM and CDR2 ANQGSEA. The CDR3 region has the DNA TGCAGCGTTCGTCGAGGGAAACTCACAGATACGCAGTATTTT. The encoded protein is CSVRRGKLTDTQYF.

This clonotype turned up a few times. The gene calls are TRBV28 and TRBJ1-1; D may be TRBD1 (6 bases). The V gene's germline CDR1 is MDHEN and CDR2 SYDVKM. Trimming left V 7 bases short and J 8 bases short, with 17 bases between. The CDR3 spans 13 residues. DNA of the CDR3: TGTGCCAGCACGATCCGAACAGGGTCCGAAGCTTTCTTT. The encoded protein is CASTIRTGSEAFF.

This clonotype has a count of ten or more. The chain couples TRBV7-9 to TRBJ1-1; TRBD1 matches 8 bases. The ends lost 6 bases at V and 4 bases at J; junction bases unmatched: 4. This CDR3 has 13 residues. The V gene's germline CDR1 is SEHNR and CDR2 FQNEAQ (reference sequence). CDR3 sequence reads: CASRATGGTEAFF. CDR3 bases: TGTGCCAGCAGGGCCACAGGGGGCACTGAAGCTTTCTTT.

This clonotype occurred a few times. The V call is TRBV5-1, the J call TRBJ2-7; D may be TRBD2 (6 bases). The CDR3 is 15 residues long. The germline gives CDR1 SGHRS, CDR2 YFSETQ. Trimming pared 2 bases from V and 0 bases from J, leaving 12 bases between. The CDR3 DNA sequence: TGCGCCAGCAGCTTCTCAACCGGGGGCTCCTACGAGCAGTACTTC. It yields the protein CASSFSTGGSYEQYF.

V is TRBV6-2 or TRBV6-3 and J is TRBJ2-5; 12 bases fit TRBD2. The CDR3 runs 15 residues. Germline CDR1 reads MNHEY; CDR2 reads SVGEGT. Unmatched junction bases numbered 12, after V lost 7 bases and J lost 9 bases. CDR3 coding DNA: TGTGCCAGCAACGACCCGACTAGCGGGGGAGCGGCCCAGTACTTC. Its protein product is CASNDPTSGGAAQYF.

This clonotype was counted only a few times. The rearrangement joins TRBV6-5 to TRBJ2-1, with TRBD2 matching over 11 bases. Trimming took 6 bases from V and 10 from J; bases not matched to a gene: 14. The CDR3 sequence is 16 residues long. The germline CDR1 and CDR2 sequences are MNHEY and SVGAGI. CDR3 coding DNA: TGTGCCAGCAGCCGCATTAGCGGGGGGGCCGGGAGCGAGCAGTTCTTC. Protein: CASSRISGGAGSEQFF.